Ten or more counts support the clone carrying this T cell receptor beta chain. Using its own MiXCR run on the 5' RACE reads, TCRdb lists one record per CDR3 protein. The sample has approximately 200,000 distinct CDR3 sequences, approximately 13% seen once. This entry belongs to a study of CD8 T cells in ankylosing spondylitis. This CDR3 comprises 13 residues. With 2 bases removed from V and 3 bases from J, the gap between germline ends came to 10 bases. Germline V gene sequence: CDR1 GTSNPN, CDR2 SVGIG (reference sequence). This TCR was recovered from a female donor with ankylosing spondylitis or in good health (not recorded which). The chain employs TRBV30 and TRBJ1-1; D not resolved. Sequenced input: blood, either unsorted or a sorted T cell fraction (not recorded which). Here the CDR3 reads CAWSQSRDTEAFF. DNA of the CDR3: TGTGCCTGGAGTCAATCTCGGGACACTGAAGCTTTCTTT.